These 25 T cell receptor beta chains were sequenced from one sample in a study of blood T cells in healthy people across ages. Sample-barcoded 5' priming and a J-beta primer mix drove a second PCR of roughly 7 to 11 cycles. TCRdb analysed the 5' RACE reads with MiXCR anew, one entry per CDR3 protein. The sample shows 700,000 to 850,000 distinct CDR3 sequences, around 36% of them seen only once. Sequences were obtained from blood. These receptors were taken from a young man in good health.

The V gene is TRBV29-1, the J gene TRBJ2-3; D is ambiguous. Germline V gene lookup returns CDR1 SQVTM and CDR2 ANQGSEA. This CDR3 has 14 residues. The V gene lost 3 bases and the J gene lost 0 bases, with 10 bases spanning the gap. CDR3 nucleotides: TGCAGCGTTGAGGACGCCGCTAGCACAGATACGCAGTATTTT. This encodes CSVEDAASTDTQYF.

The DNA for the CDR3 is TGCAGTGCTAGAGATCGTGGAGGGCCGTCCTACAATGAGCAGTTCTTC. Its translation: CSARDRGGPSYNEQFF. The gene calls are TRBV20-1 and TRBJ2-1, with a tentative D call TRBD2 (6 bases). The CDR3 runs to 16 residues. V was clipped by 0 bases and J by 1 base, with 13 bases between them. Germline values: CDR1 DFQATT, CDR2 SNEGSKA (reference sequence).

In this sample, this clonotype turned up many times. The chain recombines TRBV4-2 with TRBJ1-2; no definite D call. From germline, CDR1 is LGHNA and CDR2 YNFKEQ. CDR3 length: 10 amino acids. Trimming left V 6 bases short and J 8 bases short, with 7 bases between. Here the CDR3 reads CASSSVGYTF. DNA for the CDR3: TGTGCCAGCAGTTCAGTCGGCTACACCTTC.

This clonotype was picked up a small number of times. The rearrangement joins TRBV6-6 to TRBJ1-1; no clear D. The germline V and J ends were trimmed by 2 bases and 6 bases, with 10 bases remaining between them. This CDR3 spans 13 amino acids. The germline V gene has CDR1 MNHNY and CDR2 SVGAGI (reference sequence). CDR3: CASSYASKAEAFF. CDR3 nucleotides: TGTGCCAGCAGTTACGCAAGTAAGGCTGAAGCTTTCTTT.

The chain links TRBV12-3 or TRBV12-4 to TRBJ2-4; D perhaps matches TRBD2 (5 bases). Trimming pared 7 bases from V and 13 bases from J, leaving 14 bases between. The CDR3 has 11 amino acids. The CDR3 DNA reads TGTGCCAGCAAGCCCCCTAGGGAGCAGTACTTC. Translation: CASKPPREQYF.

The chain combines TRBV12-3 or TRBV12-4 with TRBJ2-3; 13 positions agree with TRBD2. The J segment lost 4 bases and the V segment lost 5 bases, leaving 3 bases of the junction unmatched. The length of the CDR3 is 15 residues. CDR3: CASSQGTSGADTQYF. The CDR3 nucleotides are TGTGCCAGCAGTCAAGGGACTAGCGGGGCAGATACGCAGTATTTT.

The chain has TRBV4-1 and TRBJ1-2; TRBD1 is a possible D gene (6 bases). CDR3 length: 17 amino acids. Germline V gene sequence: CDR1 MGHRA, CDR2 YSYEKL. Trimming stripped 2 bases from V and 4 bases from J, with 20 bases between. CDR3 nucleotide sequence: TGCGCCAGCAGCCAACAAAGTACGGCGGGGGGCGTCTATGGCTACACCTTC. Translating it yields CASSQQSTAGGVYGYTF.

In DNA form, the CDR3 reads TGTGCCAGCAGTTTATCGGGACTTCGAGCCAACACCGGGGAGCTGTTTTTT. This codes for CASSLSGLRANTGELFF. The V call is TRBV27, the J call TRBJ2-2; tentative D call: TRBD2 (6 bases). Germline loops: CDR1 MNHEY, CDR2 SMNVEV (reference sequence). With 0 bases removed from V and 2 bases from J, the gap between germline ends came to 13 bases. The CDR3 spans 17 residues.

This clonotype was observed a few times. This chain connects TRBV7-2 to TRBJ2-5; 13 bases align to TRBD2. The CDR3 has 16 amino acids. V shed 5 bases, J shed 2 bases, and the junction held 5 bases outside the gene matches. Germline CDR1 is SGHTA and CDR2 is FQGNSA. The CDR3 here is CASSERTSGGQETQYF. As DNA, the CDR3 is TGTGCCAGCAGCGAGAGGACTAGCGGGGGACAAGAGACCCAGTACTTC.

The chain recombines TRBV15 with TRBJ2-1, with 10 bases fitting TRBD2. Looked up from germline, CDR1 is LNHNV and CDR2 is YYDKDF (reference sequence). CDR3 length: 15 residues. The junction had 2 bases not matched to a gene; V was cut back by 0 bases and J by 6 bases. The CDR3 loop is CATSRDSSGGNEQFF. As DNA, the CDR3 is TGTGCCACCAGCAGAGACTCTAGCGGGGGCAATGAGCAGTTCTTC.

The V call is TRBV5-1, the J call TRBJ1-5; TRBD1 agrees at 7 bases. The J segment lost 2 bases and the V segment lost 4 bases, leaving 6 bases of the junction unmatched. Germline CDR1 SGHRS, CDR2 YFSETQ. The CDR3 loop spans 15 amino acids. DNA for the CDR3: TGCGCCAGCAGCCCAGGGACAGCAGGCAATCAGCCCCAGCATTTT. Translated, it gives CASSPGTAGNQPQHF.

The V and J genes are TRBV7-2 and TRBJ2-3, with D maybe TRBD2 (6 bases). CDR1 is SGHTA, CDR2 FQGNSA, per germline. Trimming took 1 base from V and 1 from J, leaving 9 bases between them. The CDR3 has 15 residues. The CDR3 coding sequence is TGTGCCAGCAGCTTAGTTGCTAGCGGCACAGATACGCAGTATTTT. Protein: CASSLVASGTDTQYF.

This clonotype was counted between two and nine times. The V gene is TRBV4-1, the J gene TRBJ1-1, with a tentative D call TRBD1 (5 bases). This CDR3 contains 20 residues. V lost 0 bases and J 1 base, leaving 24 bases between the germline ends. Per germline, CDR1 MGHRA and CDR2 YSYEKL. The CDR3 coding sequence is TGCGCCAGCAGCCAAGAAGCCCGGGGGAGGGGTATAGCCCCGAACACTGAAGCTTTCTTT. It is translated as CASSQEARGRGIAPNTEAFF.

The rearrangement joins TRBV4-3 to TRBJ1-3, with D perhaps TRBD1 (5 bases). CDR1 is LGHNA and CDR2 is YSLEER in the germline V gene. The CDR3 contains 16 residues. V was shortened by 0 bases and J by 3 bases, with 12 bases between the two germline ends. CDR3 sequence: CASSQDRGTGGNTIYF. CDR3 nucleotide sequence: TGCGCCAGCAGCCAAGATCGAGGGACGGGTGGAAACACCATATATTTT.

This clonotype was found many times. V is TRBV4-3 and J is TRBJ2-1, with a tentative D call TRBD1 (6 bases). V shed 0 bases and J shed 1 base, with 10 bases lying between them. Germline V CDR1 and CDR2: LGHNA, YSLEER. CDR3 size: 16 residues. This CDR3 reads CASSQDVGGSYNEQFF. The CDR3, as DNA: TGCGCCAGCAGCCAAGATGTAGGGGGATCCTACAATGAGCAGTTCTTC.

This chain joins TRBV12-3 or TRBV12-4 and TRBJ1-1; D is undetermined. Trimming pared 2 bases from V and 8 bases from J, leaving 9 bases between. The CDR3 loop spans 12 amino acids. DNA of the CDR3: TGTGCCAGCAGTTTAATTTTTCAGGAAGCTTTCTTT. Encoded protein: CASSLIFQEAFF.

In its sample, this clonotype was seen many times. The chain's CDR3 is CSVVHRGPGNEQFF. DNA of the CDR3: TGCAGCGTTGTACACAGGGGGCCAGGGAATGAGCAGTTCTTC. The chain couples TRBV29-1 to TRBJ2-1; TRBD1 matches at 9 bases. The CDR3 is 14 amino acids. The V gene end was trimmed by 4 bases and the J gene end by 7 bases; junction bases not matched to a gene: 8. The germline V gene encodes CDR1 SQVTM and CDR2 ANQGSEA.

This clonotype was detected many times. The chain employs TRBV5-1 and TRBJ2-5; D is perhaps TRBD1 (5 bases). CDR1 is SGHRS and CDR2 is YFSETQ in the germline V gene. Trimming shortened V by 2 bases and J by 2 bases, and 7 bases separated the two germline ends. This CDR3 is 13 amino acids long. The DNA of the CDR3 is TGCGCCAGCAGCTTACGGACACAAGAGACCCAGTACTTC. This sequence encodes CASSLRTQETQYF.

Turning to this clonotype: Without the conserved terminal phenylalanine or tryptophan, this CDR3 likely stems from a read error. The chain employs TRBV15 and TRBJ2-5; D uncertain. V was shortened by 3 bases and J by 5 bases, with 13 bases between the two germline ends. Germline V gene lookup returns CDR1 LNHNV and CDR2 YYDKDF (reference sequence). There are 14 residues in the CDR3. CDR3 coding DNA: TGTGCCACCAGCAGCCCGCTCCTTATGGAGACCCAGTACGTC. It is translated as CATSSPLLMETQYV.

This chain links TRBV4-3 with TRBJ1-1; D might be TRBD1 (5 bases). The V end was cut by 3 bases, the J end by 8 bases, with 13 bases between. CDR1 and CDR2 from the germline V gene are LGHNA and YSLEER. The CDR3 is 13 amino acids. CDR3 nucleotides: TGCGCCAGCAGCCAGAGAGAGGGGCGAGAAGCTTTCTTT. Protein sequence: CASSQREGREAFF.

The V call is TRBV6-5, the J call TRBJ1-2; no definite D call. The CDR3 has 15 residues. V lost 0 bases to trimming and J lost 8 bases, with 16 bases between them. CDR1 MNHEY and CDR2 SVGAGI come from the germline V gene. The CDR3 spells CASSYSRGVSGGYTF. The CDR3 coding sequence is TGTGCCAGCAGTTACTCGAGAGGCGTCTCGGGGGGCTACACCTTC.

On this clonotype itself: This may be a read error: a much more frequent sequence differs by one nucleotide. The chain uses TRBV30 and TRBJ1-3; TRBD1 might be the D (5 bases). Germline-derived CDR1 and CDR2 are GTSNPN and SVGIG (reference sequence). The CDR3 covers 15 residues. The CDR3 region is CAWSRLGASGNTTYF. The DNA for the CDR3 is TGTGCCTGGAGTCGATTAGGGGCGTCTGGAAACACCACATATTTT. The full variable domain, rest sourced from reference TRBV30 and TRBJ1-3, is SQTIHQWPATLVQPVGSPLSLECTVEGTSNPNLYWYRQAAGRGLQLLFYSVGIGQISSEVPQNLSASRPQDRQFILSSKKLLLSDSGFYLCAWSRLGASGNTTYFGEGSWLTVV.

The chain carries TRBV10-3 and TRBJ2-7; TRBD1 matches at 7 bases. Trimming took 6 bases from V and 0 from J; bases not matched to a gene: 11. The germline V gene encodes CDR1 ENHRY and CDR2 SYGVKD. This CDR3 has 16 residues. In nucleotides, the CDR3 is TGTGCCATCAGAGAAGGACAGGCACTATACTCCTACGAGCAGTACTTC. It is translated as CAIREGQALYSYEQYF.

This clonotype was counted only a few times. Germline and junction disagree at one end, which may indicate a read error. This sequence joins TRBV5-1 and TRBJ1-4; D is possibly TRBD1 (5 bases). This CDR3 contains 15 residues. CDR1 and CDR2 (germline): SGHRS, YFSETQ. CDR3 coding DNA: TGTGCCAGCAGTTTGGGGGACGCAACTAATGAAAAACTGTTTTTT. It specifies CASSLGDATNEKLFF.

This clonotype has just a few counts. V usage is TRBV7-2 and J usage is TRBJ1-1; D unclear. CDR1 is SGHTA, CDR2 FQGNSA, per germline. V was shortened by 3 bases and J by 0 bases, with 11 bases between the two germline ends. The CDR3 runs 15 residues. The CDR3 protein is CASSLDGRLNTEAFF. In DNA form, the CDR3 reads TGTGCCAGCAGCTTGGATGGACGGCTGAACACTGAAGCTTTCTTT.